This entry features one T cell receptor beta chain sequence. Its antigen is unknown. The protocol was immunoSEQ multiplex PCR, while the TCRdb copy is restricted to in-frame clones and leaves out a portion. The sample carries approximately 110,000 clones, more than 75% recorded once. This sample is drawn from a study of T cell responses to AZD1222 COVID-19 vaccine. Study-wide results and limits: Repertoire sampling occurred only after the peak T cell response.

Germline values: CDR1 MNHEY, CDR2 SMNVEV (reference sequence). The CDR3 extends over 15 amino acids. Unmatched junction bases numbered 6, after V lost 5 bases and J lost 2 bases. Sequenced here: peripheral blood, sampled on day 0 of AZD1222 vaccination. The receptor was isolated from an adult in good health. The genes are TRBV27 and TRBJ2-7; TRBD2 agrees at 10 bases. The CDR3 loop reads CASSRTGTSAYEQYF. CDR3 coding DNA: TGTGCCAGCAGTCGAACCGGGACTAGCGCCTACGAGCAGTACTTC.